These T cell receptor beta chains were read from a single sample in a study of blood T cell repertoires in COVID-19. The table came from immunoSEQ multiplex PCR; TCRdb's copy has only in-frame clones and leaves some out. This sample has over 70,000 clones, with 80% to 90% found just once. The sample consisted of peripheral blood. The receptor source for this set is a man in his sixties with COVID-19, enrolled during active disease. The conserved cysteine and the conserved F or W are not part of the CDR3 here. Fields, in order: V gene, J gene, CDR3 protein.

TRBV7-3	TRBJ2-7	ASSSSDRGVEQY
TRBV19	TRBJ2-3	ASSGTVNTDTQY
TRBV10-3	TRBJ1-2	AISESAENYGYT
TRBV10-2	TRBJ1-5	ASSELDQPQH
TRBV27	TRBJ2-7	ASSLGGYEQY
TRBV14	TRBJ2-3	ASSRTPGLAGGDTQY
TRBV21-1	TRBJ2-7	ASSKGPSNRATHTGVPYEQY
TRBV6-5	TRBJ2-7	ASSPGGQGGYEQY
TRBV11-2	TRBJ2-1	ASSPGLAGGNEQF
TRBV3-1/TRBV3-2	TRBJ1-2	ASSQDSRLGYT
TRBV6-1	TRBJ2-7	ASSEGHFSYEQY
TRBV5-4	TRBJ2-1	ASSGSGGGYNEQF
TRBV5-4	TRBJ2-7	ASSLGLAGGAYEQY
TRBV30	TRBJ1-1	AWSVQMNTEAF
TRBV7-3	TRBJ2-7	ASSSGGFGEQY
TRBV28	TRBJ1-1	ASQTVLNTEAF
TRBV19	TRBJ1-3	ASRSSGNTIY
TRBV5-1	TRBJ2-3	ASIRDSQPTDTQY
TRBV5-1	TRBJ2-2	ASSLRSQGAGTGELF
TRBV7-2	TRBJ1-6	ASSLSRGLNNSPLH
TRBV2	TRBJ2-5	ASITRDNQETQY
TRBV11-2	TRBJ2-7	ASSLTGADEQY
TRBV5-4	TRBJ2-5	ASSWGLAGQETQY
TRBV5-1	TRBJ1-1	ASKGSAQGGTEAF
TRBV6-1	TRBJ1-5	ASSEQGLWQPQH
TRBV6-5	TRBJ1-6	ASSWGQSDSPLH
TRBV7-3	TRBJ2-1	ASSRSDEGGNEQF
TRBV24-1	TRBJ2-1	ATSDPGPRGVYFSEQF
TRBV5-1	TRBJ1-4	ASSLGGATNEKLF
TRBV20-1	TRBJ1-2	SARLNYGYT
TRBV19	TRBJ1-5	ASSNTGTGGGQPQH
TRBV24-1	TRBJ2-3	ATSDPGQGTDTQY
TRBV11-2	TRBJ2-5	ASSLSLETQY
TRBV7-9	TRBJ1-2	ASSLGQGTKGYT
TRBV7-9	TRBJ1-2	ASSFGINYGYT
TRBV5-4	TRBJ1-2	ASSRLGQGGYT
TRBV5-1	TRBJ1-1	ASSLVPRTNTEAF
TRBV2	TRBJ1-4	ASSEIAGQGEKLF
TRBV18	TRBJ1-3	ASSPLGQGSGNTIY
TRBV3-1/TRBV3-2	TRBJ1-6	ASSPTELQGRSPLH
TRBV11-2	TRBJ2-2	ASSYRTSGYGELF
TRBV7-3	TRBJ1-3	ASSAGGGNTIY
TRBV6-5	TRBJ2-6	ASSPTGSGANVLT
TRBV24-1	TRBJ2-7	ATYLLPLEQY
TRBV29-1	TRBJ1-1	SVGQVGGTEAF
TRBV11-2	TRBJ2-7	ASSPDSGNSYEQY